The entry below gives a single TCR beta chain sequence along with its context. Some clones are missing from TCRdb's copy, which holds only in-frame ones; the method was immunoSEQ multiplex PCR. The data show hundreds of thousands of clones, 73% seen once. This CDR3 region has 14 residues. Germline-derived CDR1 and CDR2 are SQVTM and ANQGSEA. V gave up 3 bases and J gave up 2 bases, with 13 bases separating them. The data belong to a study of shared clonotypes between healthy human individuals. The clonotype was recovered from a woman in her twenties or thirties in good health. Sequenced material: memory CD4+ T cells sorted from blood. Regarding subset: CD45RA-negative fraction. The gene calls are TRBV29-1 and TRBJ2-5; perhaps TRBD1 as D (6 bases). CDR3 nucleotide sequence: TGCAGCGTTGATTGGGGGCGCGGGCAAGAGACCCAGTACTTC. It codes for CSVDWGRGQETQYF.